This T cell receptor (beta chain) was sequenced during a study of shared clonotypes between healthy human individuals. Study-level points and caveats: Donors were few, which limited the genetic and exposure-history diversity represented. Investigators collected only blood, and repertoires in tissues likely differ.

With regard to this clone: As yet, its antigen is unknown. A far larger clone is just one base off, so this is likely a read error. The same CDR3 arises from other DNA sequences in this sample as well.

Clones were read by immunoSEQ multiplex PCR, and TCRdb kept only the in-frame ones, dropping some. The table has 1,100,000 or so clones, around 78% seen once. The germline gives CDR1 MDHEN, CDR2 SYDVKM. The ends were cut back, 5 bases at V and 2 bases at J, with 2 bases in the middle. This CDR3 has 11 residues. Material for sequencing was memory CD4+ T cells from PBMCs. Documented subset: CD45RA-negative fraction. This chain connects TRBV28 to TRBJ2-3; D remains unclear. This receptor was obtained from a man between 18 and 35 years old in good health. Some clones in this sample may be carry-over from other donors' samples. CDR3 protein: CASSHTDTQYF. The CDR3 DNA reads as TGTGCCAGCAGTCACACAGATACGCAGTATTTT.